The clone carrying this T cell receptor beta chain was observed once. Its antigen is unknown. Donors, without exception, were Caucasian adults residing in Nashville, Tennessee. This specimen comes from a study of shared clonotypes between healthy human individuals. Study results and limitations: Clonotypes that were shared across a handful of donors made up around 5% of naive CD4 clonotypes.

Trimming at V came to 5 bases and at J to 2 bases, leaving 4 bases not matched to a gene. The germline gives CDR1 SGHRS, CDR2 YFSETQ. The CDR3 covers 15 residues. The run depth of the assay was deep. For each subset, genomic DNA was distributed in equal portions over several immunoSEQ plates. The assay was immunoSEQ multiplex PCR, and TCRdb's table has in-frame clones only and misses some. The sample lists over 1.4 million clones, around 97% occurring once. The genes are TRBV5-1 and TRBJ2-3, with TRBD2 matching over 11 bases. The sequence came from a man aged 25-45 years in good health. The sequenced sample consisted of naive CD4+ T cells sorted from blood. Subset described: CD45RA+ positively selected. CDR3 amino acids: CASRVTSGNTDTQYF. The CDR3 DNA sequence: TGCGCCAGCAGGGTGACTAGCGGGAACACAGATACGCAGTATTTT.